This T cell receptor beta chain was captured by sequencing in a study of T cells after yellow fever vaccination (dated by TCRdb to the late 2010s). At the level of the whole study: Libraries from fractions with low cell numbers were prepared with the SMART-Seq v4 Ultra Low Input RNA kit. Two healthy male donors, one aged 18 to 30 and one aged 30 to 40 years, made up the cohort. To follow T-cell clones before and after primary and booster YFV17D yellow fever vaccination, bulk TCR alpha and beta repertoires were sequenced over time. Blood was collected at multiple timepoints before and after primary and secondary immunization, and bulk PBMC replicates and cell subsets were isolated. Study-wide conclusions, independent of this receptor: A small share of clonotypes was detected in both CD4 and CD8 compartments, with the overlap likely arising from convergent recombination. Because the study included only two donors, the extent to which the findings can be generalized is limited. After the booster, most of the clones that had expanded following primary vaccination were detected again (almost 98% of CD4 and roughly 90% of CD8), which suggests that memory was broadly maintained. The secondary T-cell response was weaker than the primary response but faster, peaking on day 5 instead of day 15. Computational filtering was needed because FACS-sorted repertoires could contain abundant contaminating clonotypes from the bulk population.

The sequencer was an Illumina NovaSeq 6000. TCR cDNA was synthesized by 5'RACE template switching, through which a universal primer site and unique molecular identifiers were introduced. cDNA synthesis was primed from both the TCR alpha and TCR beta constant segments. Two PCR steps were used to amplify libraries, with sample barcodes and sequencing adapters being added in the second step. Sequencing of libraries was performed on Illumina HiSeq 2500 (2x100 bp) or NovaSeq (2x150 bp). As for how the authors treated the data: Demultiplexing of reads and collapsing into UMI consensus sequences were performed with MIGEC, and V(D)J alignment was carried out with MiXCR. Using edgeR on replicate PBMC samples, clonotypes were called vaccine-responding if FDR was below 0.01 and the log2 fold change was above 5 up to day 15. Bulk clonotypes were assigned CD4 or CD8 identity according to which sequenced CD4 or CD8 repertoire held them at higher abundance. TCRdb's own reprocessing of the public reads used fastp at Q25 and MiXCR and kept productive beta chains. Rows with one shared CDR3 protein collapse into an entry with the most common genes and DNA. It is TCRdb's table, rather than the study itself, that gives the V and J calls and clone size. The sample table holds a few hundred thousand distinct CDR3 sequences, of which around 20% were seen once. 15% to 20% of the sample is in the top ten clones.

This clonotype was counted ten times or more. Its antigen remains unidentified. No base qualities exist here, and no much larger clone lies one base off it. Read against the paper, the sample's treatment or condition label means: live attenuated yellow fever vaccine strain. At each blood-draw timepoint, two biological replicates of bulk PBMCs were obtained. A standard Ficoll-Paque protocol was used to isolate PBMCs from peripheral blood. RNA was extracted with TriZol from bulk PBMCs, CD4 and CD8 fractions, and dextramer-positive and dextramer-negative fractions. A distance of 8 bases separates the germline ends of V and J, which lose 8 bases and 1 base respectively. CDR1 is given as MNHEY and CDR2 as SVGAGI, both from the germline V gene. The CDR3, cysteine through phenylalanine, is 13 amino acids long. CDR3 DNA only is kept here, 39 bases in frame from base 1.

The sequence joins TRBV6-5 to TRBJ2-2, and the D gene may be TRBD2, 6 bases matching. The material was PBMCs, obtained before the yellow fever booster vaccination. This clonotype was sampled from a man between 18 and 29 years old who received the YFV17D yellow fever vaccine. CDR3 sequence: CASVEGNTGELFF. The DNA reads as follows: TGTGCCAGCGTGGAGGGGAACACCGGGGAGCTGTTTTTT.